These 26 T cell receptor beta chains share one sample of origin, sequenced in a study of cytomegalovirus exposure and HLA in healthy donors. Profiling relied on immunoSEQ multiplex PCR, and the TCRdb table lists in-frame clones only, not all of them. The sample records about 200,000 clones, 84% being singletons. The sequenced sample consisted of PBMCs. The receptors stem from a woman aged 25 to 45 in good health and CMV-seropositive.

The chain carries TRBV9 and TRBJ2-1, with D maybe TRBD2 (6 bases). Trimming shortened V by 0 bases and J by 1 base, and 11 bases separated the two germline ends. Germline V CDR1 and CDR2: SGDLS, YYNGEE. CDR3 length: 16 residues. As DNA, the CDR3 is TGTGCCAGCAGCGTAGCTCTAGCGAATTCCTACAATGAGCAGTTCTTC. Its protein product is CASSVALANSYNEQFF.

This clone has a single count. The chain carries TRBV18 and TRBJ1-5, with TRBD1 matching 11 bases. With 6 bases clipped from V and 4 bases from J, the junction kept 5 bases outside the gene matches. Germline assignment: CDR1 KGHSH and CDR2 LQKENI. The CDR3 is made up of 15 amino acids. CDR3 residues: CASSPGTGGNQPQHF. CDR3 coding DNA: TGTGCCAGCTCCCCCGGGACAGGGGGTAATCAGCCCCAGCATTTT.

This rearrangement joins TRBV15 to TRBJ1-2; D is possibly TRBD1 (5 bases). In germline, CDR1 is LNHNV, CDR2 YYDKDF (reference sequence). The CDR3 is 15 amino acids. V was cut by 1 base and J by 1 base, with 10 bases left in between. The DNA of the CDR3 is TGTGCCACCAGCAGAGTGGACACCGATAACTATGGCTACACCTTC. It yields the protein CATSRVDTDNYGYTF.

The chain employs TRBV18 and TRBJ1-1; 7 positions match TRBD1. Germline assignment: CDR1 KGHSH and CDR2 LQKENI. With V trimmed by 3 bases and J by 0 bases, 4 bases remained unmatched. This CDR3 region has 15 residues. This CDR3 reads CASSPATGMNTEAFF. CDR3 DNA: TGTGCCAGCTCACCGGCGACAGGGATGAACACTGAAGCTTTCTTT.

The J gene is TRBJ1-5, the V gene TRBV6-5; D call uncertain. Germline assignment: CDR1 MNHEY and CDR2 SVGAGI. Trimming left V 7 bases short and J 0 bases short, with 13 bases between. CDR3 size: 15 residues. The CDR3 coding sequence is TGTGCCAGCACCCTCCGAGCGTATAGCAATCAGCCCCAGCATTTT. Translated, it gives CASTLRAYSNQPQHF.

In this sample, this clone turned up a few times. The rearrangement uses TRBV7-6 and TRBJ1-2, with D perhaps matching TRBD1 (5 bases). Germline V lookup: CDR1 SGHVS, CDR2 FNYEAQ. V dropped 5 bases and J dropped 7 bases, with 20 bases sitting between them. This CDR3 region has 15 residues. CDR3 DNA sequence: TGTGCCAGCAGCCCCCTGGCCCCAGGGACTGGTGGCTACACCTTC. Translating gives CASSPLAPGTGGYTF.

V and J are TRBV5-1 and TRBJ2-7, with 7 bases fitting TRBD1. Per germline, CDR1 SGHRS and CDR2 YFSETQ. V lost 5 bases to trimming and J lost 3 bases; unmatched junction nucleotides: 8. CDR3 size: 14 residues. The CDR3 bases are TGCGCCAGCAGAAGAGAGAGACAGGGCTACGAGCAGTACTTC. Translated, it gives CASRRERQGYEQYF.

The CDR3: CASSSTGMNTEAFF. The CDR3 DNA reads TGTGCCAGCAGCTCCACAGGAATGAACACTGAAGCTTTCTTT. This chain links TRBV5-4 with TRBJ1-1, with TRBD1 as a possible D gene (5 bases). This CDR3 is 14 amino acids long. Trimming took 3 bases from V and 0 from J, leaving 9 bases between them. Germline values: CDR1 SGHNT, CDR2 YYREEE (reference sequence).

This clone was counted many times. V usage is TRBV28 and J usage is TRBJ1-4; 8 bases match TRBD1. Per germline, CDR1 MDHEN and CDR2 SYDVKM. Losses at the gene ends were 8 bases for V and 0 bases for J; bases not matched to a gene: 8. CDR3 length: 16 residues. CDR3 in amino acids: CASHTGGEATNEKLFF. The CDR3 DNA sequence: TGTGCCAGCCACACAGGGGGGGAGGCAACTAATGAAAAACTGTTTTTT. The full variable domain, its missing parts supplied by reference TRBV28 and TRBJ1-4, is DVKVTQSSRYLVKRTGEKVFLECVQDMDHENMFWYRQDPGLGLRLIYFSYDVKMKEKGDIPEGYSVSREKKERFSLILESASTNQTSMYLCASHTGGEATNEKLFFGSGTQLSVL.

This clone has only one observation. This sequence joins TRBV28 and TRBJ2-7, with 9 bases fitting TRBD2. J gave up 2 bases and V 7 bases, and 9 bases lay outside the gene matches. This CDR3 has 15 residues. The germline V gene has CDR1 MDHEN and CDR2 SYDVKM. The DNA of the CDR3 is TGTGCCAGCATATTGGCTAGCGGGACGACCTACGAGCAGTACTTC. Translating it yields CASILASGTTYEQYF.

V usage is TRBV7-2 and J usage is TRBJ2-3, with D tentatively TRBD2 (6 bases). Germline loops: CDR1 SGHTA, CDR2 FQGNSA. With 4 bases removed from V and 2 bases from J, the gap between germline ends came to 7 bases. This CDR3 comprises 13 residues. The CDR3 region is CASSWDSTDTQYF. In nucleotides, the CDR3 is TGTGCCAGCAGCTGGGACTCCACAGATACGCAGTATTTT.

The chain carries TRBV6-1 and TRBJ2-2, with a weak D call TRBD2 (6 bases). Germline V gene sequence: CDR1 MNHNS, CDR2 SASEGT. Trimming left V 6 bases short and J 6 bases short, with 14 bases between. The CDR3 is made up of 14 amino acids. In nucleotides, the CDR3 is TGTGCCAGCAGCGGGACTCCGACGGCCGGGGAGCTGTTTTTT. This gives the protein CASSGTPTAGELFF.

This chain links TRBV19 with TRBJ2-7; TRBD2 is a possible D gene (6 bases). The CDR3 length is 14 residues. V was trimmed by 6 bases and J by 0 bases, leaving 12 bases between them. Germline CDR1 and CDR2: LNHDA and SQIVND (reference sequence). The CDR3 DNA follows: TGTGCCAGTAGCCGGGAGACTAGCTCCTACGAGCAGTACTTC. This codes for CASSRETSSYEQYF.

This clone was counted a few times. The chain joins TRBV5-1 to TRBJ1-3; D is ambiguous. Trimming shortened V by 0 bases and J by 0 bases, and 10 bases separated the two germline ends. Looked up from germline, CDR1 is SGHRS and CDR2 is YFSETQ. This CDR3 contains 16 residues. In nucleotides, the CDR3 is TGCGCCAGCAGCTTGGCCTCAACCGGCTCTGGAAACACCATATATTTT. It encodes CASSLASTGSGNTIYF. Combining the CDR3 with reference TRBV5-1 and TRBJ1-3 gives the whole variable domain KAGVTQTPRYLIKTRGQQVTLSCSPISGHRSVSWYQQTPGQGLQFLFEYFSETQRNKGNFPGRFSGRQFSNSRSEMNVSTLELGDSALYLCASSLASTGSGNTIYFGEGSWLTVV.

This clone has only one observation. V is TRBV2 and J is TRBJ1-2, with D uncertain. CDR3 size: 16 residues. Trimming took 3 bases from V and 5 from J, leaving 19 bases between them. Germline V CDR1 and CDR2: SNHLY, FYNNEI. For the CDR3, the DNA is TGTGCCAGCAGTGAGCAGAGCGGCGGAAACTCTTATGGCTACACCTTC. This encodes CASSEQSGGNSYGYTF.

The J gene is TRBJ2-1, the V gene TRBV5-1, with a weak D call TRBD2 (5 bases). V gave up 4 bases and J gave up 7 bases, with 12 bases separating them. This CDR3 is built from 13 residues. Germline V lookup: CDR1 SGHRS, CDR2 YFSETQ. DNA for the CDR3: TGCGCCAGCAGCCCAATACGGGATAATGAGCAGTTCTTC. This sequence encodes CASSPIRDNEQFF. The full variable domain, rest sourced from reference TRBV5-1 and TRBJ2-1, is KAGVTQTPRYLIKTRGQQVTLSCSPISGHRSVSWYQQTPGQGLQFLFEYFSETQRNKGNFPGRFSGRQFSNSRSEMNVSTLELGDSALYLCASSPIRDNEQFFGPGTRLTVL.

This clone was detected a few times. The chain employs TRBV19 and TRBJ1-5; a weak D match, TRBD1 (6 bases). V shed 7 bases and J shed 3 bases, with 13 bases lying between them. The CDR3 contains 14 residues. Germline CDR1 and CDR2: LNHDA and SQIVND (reference sequence). The CDR3 loop reads CASTAAGVNQPQHF. Here the CDR3 DNA reads TGTGCCAGTACCGCGGCAGGGGTCAATCAGCCCCAGCATTTT. Together with reference TRBV19 and TRBJ1-5, the CDR3 gives the full variable domain: DGGITQSPKYLFRKEGQNVTLSCEQNLNHDAMYWYRQDPGQGLRLIYYSQIVNDFQKGDIAEGYSVSREKKESFPLTVTSAQKNPTAFYLCASTAAGVNQPQHFGDGTRLSIL.

The chain carries TRBV14 and TRBJ2-1; 7 bases are shared with TRBD1. From germline, CDR1 is SGHDN and CDR2 FVKESK. This CDR3 region has 13 residues. After removal of 7 bases from V and 8 bases from J, the junction contained 8 bases not matched to a gene. The CDR3 DNA reads TGTGCCAGCAAAGGAAGGGGGCGCGATGAGCAGTTCTTC. Its translation is CASKGRGRDEQFF.

The genes are TRBV5-1 and TRBJ2-2; 13 nucleotides match TRBD2. CDR1 is SGHRS and CDR2 is YFSETQ in the germline V gene. Unmatched junction bases numbered 7, after V lost 4 bases and J lost 4 bases. The CDR3 is made up of 17 amino acids. The CDR3 coding sequence is TGCGCCAGCAGCCTGGGACTAGCGGGATTCAGCACCGGGGAGCTGTTTTTT. Residues: CASSLGLAGFSTGELFF.

CDR3 sequence reads: CASSTGPGGPSYEQYF. The DNA for the CDR3 is TGTGCCAGTAGTACGGGTCCGGGAGGCCCGTCCTACGAGCAGTACTTC. The genes are TRBV19 and TRBJ2-7; 7 bases line up with TRBD2. This CDR3 spans 16 amino acids. Germline values: CDR1 LNHDA, CDR2 SQIVND (reference sequence). Germline trimming cut 4 bases from V and 1 base from J; bases unmatched to any gene: 10.

The chain carries TRBV29-1 and TRBJ2-7; 7 bases are shared with TRBD1. With V trimmed by 6 bases and J by 5 bases, 7 bases remained unmatched. This CDR3 comprises 12 residues. Per germline, CDR1 SQVTM and CDR2 ANQGSEA. In DNA form, the CDR3 reads TGCAGCGTCGTGGCCGACAGGGACGAGCAGTACTTC. This translates into CSVVADRDEQYF.

The CDR3 sequence is CASSASGSHFYEQYF. In nucleotides, the CDR3 is TGTGCCAGCAGTGCAAGCGGGAGCCATTTTTACGAGCAGTACTTC. The V and J genes are TRBV28 and TRBJ2-7; TRBD2 aligns across 8 bases. The ends lost 5 bases at V and 4 bases at J; junction bases unmatched: 10. From germline, CDR1 is MDHEN and CDR2 SYDVKM. The CDR3 sequence is 15 residues long.

The chain combines TRBV13 with TRBJ1-2; a possible D gene is TRBD1 (6 bases). Between the trimmed V and J ends, which lost 3 bases and 4 bases, there was a span of 12 bases. The V gene's germline CDR1 is PRHDT and CDR2 FYEKMQ (reference sequence). This CDR3 contains 14 residues. CDR3 nucleotide sequence: TGTGCCAGCAGCTTGAAGGACAGCATCTATGGCTACACCTTC. Residues: CASSLKDSIYGYTF.

This chain links TRBV12-5 with TRBJ1-5; D possibly corresponds to TRBD1 (6 bases). The CDR3 covers 15 residues. The V gene lost 1 base and the J gene lost 2 bases, with 9 bases spanning the gap. Germline assignment: CDR1 LGHNT and CDR2 FRNRAP. CDR3 in DNA: TGTGCTAGTGGTTTGGAGGGGGGGGGCAATCAGCCCCAGCATTTT. It encodes CASGLEGGGNQPQHF.

The chain carries TRBV28 and TRBJ2-7; 13 bases line up with TRBD2. Germline V gives CDR1 MDHEN, CDR2 SYDVKM. CDR3 length: 17 amino acids. J was trimmed by 0 bases and V by 4 bases; bases with no gene match: 6. CDR3 sequence: CASSSPGTSGVSYEQYF. CDR3 in DNA: TGTGCCAGCAGTTCTCCCGGGACTAGCGGGGTCTCCTACGAGCAGTACTTC.

The V and J genes are TRBV4-2 and TRBJ2-7; 10 bases line up with TRBD2. J was trimmed by 0 bases and V by 5 bases; bases with no gene match: 7. The germline V gene encodes CDR1 LGHNA and CDR2 YNFKEQ. The CDR3 loop spans 16 amino acids. The CDR3 bases are TGTGCCAGCAGCGTATCTAGCGGGGGCGTCTCCTACGAGCAGTACTTC. It yields the protein CASSVSSGGVSYEQYF.